This T cell receptor (beta chain) was profiled in a study of Ad26.COV2.S vaccination and SARS-CoV-2 variants (TCRdb year 2021). General notes on the study: Vaccine-arm donors were drawn from COV1001, a multicentre, randomized, double-blind, placebo-controlled phase I-IIa trial of Ad26.COV2.S in healthy adults. Ad26.COV2.S was given intramuscularly at 5x10^10 or 1x10^11 viral particles, as a single shot or as two shots 56 days apart. The specificity and breadth of SARS-CoV-2-reactive T cell receptors after Ad26.COV2.S vaccination were assessed by TCRbeta repertoire sequencing. A total of around 32 samples were included in the TCR-sequenced set, comprising about 20 Ad26.COV2.S vaccine recipients, 5 placebo recipients and 8 SARS-CoV-2 convalescent individuals. Trial participants were randomized into five groups of five, in which low-dose or high-dose Ad26.COV2.S was given once or twice, or placebo was given on both occasions. Investigators did not know the trial group allocation while performing experiments and assessing outcomes.

To note about this clone: No antigen is known for it. Qualities for individual bases were not recorded, and no much larger clone is one base off.

The junction shows trimming of 5 bases on V and 6 bases on J, and the gene matches do not reach 9 bases of it. Via the germline V gene, CDR1 is SGHVS and CDR2 FNYEAQ. The CDR3 measures 17 amino acids from cysteine to phenylalanine. Only the CDR3 DNA is retained, 51 bases long and in frame from the first base. Study-wide conclusions, independent of this receptor: The study was not powered to compare responses between vaccine doses or regimens. After vaccination, spike-specific CD8+ and CD4+ T cell responses were reported to show substantial breadth. Comparable non-spike TCR breadth was observed between vaccine and placebo recipients, consistent with only spike being contained in the vaccine. It was noted by the authors that total T cell responses may have been underestimated by the TCR breadth and depth analyses. Higher spike-specific TCR breadth was observed in Ad26.COV2.S recipients than in placebo recipients (P = 0.0014).

The treatment or condition label here, explained by the study, means: about 20 received Ad26.COV2.S at low or high dose, single or two shots; 5 received placebo; per-sample allocation not given. Repertoires of vaccine and placebo recipients were sequenced from samples taken on day 63 after the first injection. Between 29 July and 7 August 2020, Cohort 1b enrolled about 27 adults aged 18-55 years at one site in Boston, USA. Ad26.COV2.S was a replication-incompetent adenovirus type 26 vector that expressed a prefusion-stabilized SARS-CoV-2 spike protein derived from the original Wuhan strain. TCRbeta CDR3 regions were sequenced with the immunoSEQ Assay. After extraction, genomic DNA underwent amplification by bias-controlled multiplex PCR, followed by high-throughput sequencing. In the source study's methods: To quantify the absolute abundance of every unique TCRbeta CDR3 region, sequences were collapsed and filtered. T cell fraction was estimated by normalization of TCRbeta template counts to usable DNA, with usable DNA being measured through amplification of reference genes present in all nucleated cells. Repertoire TCRs were annotated as SARS-CoV-2-specific when V gene, CDR3 amino acid sequence and J gene were exactly matched to a known reactive TCR set. The reference SARS-CoV-2 TCR set was obtained from MIRA and was filtered for enrichment in COVID-19-positive ImmuneCODE repertoires, whereby public or cross-reactive TCRs were removed. Using the MIRA antigens, annotated TCRs were further analysed by specific ORF or by position within an ORF. Breadth was defined as the number of annotated unique rearrangements divided by the total number of unique productive rearrangements, and depth was defined as the summed frequency of the annotated unique rearrangements. TCR breadth was compared between groups using two-sided Wilcoxon rank-sum tests. TCRdb limited this immuneACCESS table to in-frame rearrangements with V and J called. A share of clones is missing; checked studies link under half to unresolved V genes, and the rest is unexplained. Clonal size and the V and J genes are those of that table, whereas D and trimming came from the DNA. The sample table records fewer than 900,000 clones; around 92% of these occur just once. Of the sample, approximately 1.5% falls within the top ten clones.

The chain uses TRBV7-6 and TRBJ2-1; the central 14 bases match TRBD2. The sequence was collected from a person aged 18 to 65 who received the Ad26.COV2.S COVID-19 vaccine or a placebo. Here the sequenced sample was peripheral blood, taken in a trial of Ad26.COV2.S vaccine versus placebo. The nucleotides are TGTGCCAGCAGCGCTGAACCGGGACTAGCGGGAGTCAATGAGCAGTTCTTC. The encoded protein is CASSAEPGLAGVNEQFF.